Shown below are 7 T cell receptor beta chains from a single sample sequenced in a study of T cells after posttransplantation cyclophosphamide. This table comes from immunoSEQ multiplex PCR, and its TCRdb copy is limited to in-frame clones, with some not included. Of 25,000 to 30,000 clones in the sample, just over 85% were seen once. The sequenced material came from PBMCs. These receptors came from a man aged 50 to 59.

V is TRBV18 and J is TRBJ1-1; no reliable D call. CDR1 and CDR2 from the germline V gene are KGHSH and LQKENI. The V gene lost 8 bases and the J gene lost 2 bases, with 6 bases spanning the gap. This CDR3 comprises 11 residues. CDR3 amino acids: CASQSNTEAFF. In nucleotides, the CDR3 is TGTGCCAGCCAAAGCAACACTGAAGCTTTCTTT.

V is TRBV7-8 and J is TRBJ2-1, with D perhaps TRBD2 (5 bases). There are 13 residues in the CDR3. Trimming took off 10 bases at V and 7 bases at J, with 17 bases between the two ends. Germline lookup yields CDR1 SGHVS and CDR2 FQNEAQ. The CDR3 loop reads CATTKPPGNEQFF. In DNA form, the CDR3 reads TGTGCCACTACCAAGCCCCCGGGGAATGAGCAGTTCTTC.

This clone appeared a few times. The chain has TRBV5-5 and TRBJ1-2; TRBD1 might be the D (5 bases). Trimming pared 2 bases from V and 6 bases from J, leaving 11 bases between. Per the germline V gene, CDR1 is SGHKS and CDR2 is YYEKEE (reference sequence). The length of the CDR3 is 13 residues. CDR3 nucleotide sequence: TGTGCCAGCAGCTTCTCGGAGGGGAATGGCTACACCTTC. Translation gives CASSFSEGNGYTF.

This chain connects TRBV7-2 to TRBJ1-1; tentatively, D is TRBD1 (6 bases). This CDR3 region has 12 residues. Germline assignment: CDR1 SGHTA and CDR2 FQGNSA. The ends were cut back, 5 bases at V and 7 bases at J, with 11 bases in the middle. CDR3 DNA: TGTGCCAGCAGCCTGCAACAGGGTGAAGCTTTCTTT. It codes for CASSLQQGEAFF.

The rearrangement links TRBV19 to TRBJ2-1, with TRBD2 matching over 10 bases. Looked up from germline, CDR1 is LNHDA and CDR2 is SQIVND (reference sequence). The trim removed 2 bases at V and 7 bases at J, leaving 11 bases unmatched. This CDR3 contains 17 residues. The CDR3 protein is CASSIWLAGGKGNEQFF. CDR3 nucleotide sequence: TGTGCCAGTAGTATATGGTTAGCGGGGGGCAAGGGTAATGAGCAGTTCTTC. Filled out from reference TRBV19 and TRBJ2-1, the complete variable domain reads DGGITQSPKYLFRKEGQNVTLSCEQNLNHDAMYWYRQDPGQGLRLIYYSQIVNDFQKGDIAEGYSVSREKKESFPLTVTSAQKNPTAFYLCASSIWLAGGKGNEQFFGPGTRLTVL.

The V and J genes are TRBV1 and TRBJ2-6; the table names TRBD1, a call not compared with the DNA. TRBV1 is recorded as a pseudogene. The CDR3 consists of 17 residues. CDR3 DNA: TGCACCAGCAGACCCGAATGTGCACAAAGTCGGGCCAACGTCCTGACTTTC. This encodes CTSRPECAQSRANVLTF.

This clone was observed a handful of times. The chain combines TRBV10-3 with TRBJ2-7; 8 nucleotides line up with TRBD1. Germline V gene data show CDR1 as ENHRY and CDR2 as SYGVKD. J gave up 1 base and V 3 bases, and 5 bases lay outside the gene matches. The CDR3 loop spans 15 amino acids. The CDR3 DNA reads as TGTGCCATCAGTGATCCGGGGACAGGATCCTACGAGCAGTACTTC. This translates into CAISDPGTGSYEQYF.